This passage covers 8 T cell receptor beta chains from one sample sequenced in a study of T cells after posttransplantation cyclophosphamide. The repertoire was sequenced with immunoSEQ multiplex PCR; TCRdb's copy has only in-frame clones and lacks some. The data contain about 47,000 clones, roughly nine tenths of them singletons. The source material was PBMCs. The receptors stem from a woman between 45 and 65 years old in good health and a related stem cell transplant donor.

In its sample, this clone was seen once. The chain is built from TRBV5-1 and TRBJ2-1; 8 bases are shared with TRBD2. From germline, CDR1 is SGHRS and CDR2 YFSETQ. The trim removed 0 bases at V and 4 bases at J, leaving 6 bases unmatched. CDR3 length: 16 amino acids. CDR3 region: CASSLAGGVRYNEQFF. Written as DNA, the CDR3 is TGCGCCAGCAGCTTGGCCGGGGGGGTGAGATACAATGAGCAGTTCTTC.

There are a few counts of this clone. The chain recombines TRBV7-9 with TRBJ1-2; no reliable D call. CDR3 length: 15 residues. Germline values: CDR1 SEHNR, CDR2 FQNEAQ (reference sequence). Trimming removed 3 bases at V and 1 base at J, with 12 bases between. The CDR3 protein is CASSFAAGINYGYTF. CDR3 DNA sequence: TGTGCCAGCAGCTTTGCCGCGGGTATTAACTATGGCTACACCTTC.

The rearrangement joins TRBV18 to TRBJ2-5, with 12 bases matching TRBD1. Germline V gives CDR1 KGHSH, CDR2 LQKENI. The CDR3 contains 15 residues. With V trimmed by 4 bases and J by 5 bases, 5 bases remained unmatched. This CDR3 reads CASSHGTGGRETQYF. For the CDR3, the DNA is TGTGCCAGCTCACACGGGACAGGGGGCCGGGAGACCCAGTACTTC. The full variable domain, its missing parts supplied by reference TRBV18 and TRBJ2-5, is NAGVMQNPRHLVRRRGQEARLRCSPMKGHSHVYWYRQLPEEGLKFMVYLQKENIIDESGMPKERFSAEFPKEGPSILRIQQVVRGDSAAYFCASSHGTGGRETQYFGPGTRLLVL.

The rearrangement joins TRBV10-3 to TRBJ1-6; the D is unclear. Germline V CDR1 and CDR2: ENHRY, SYGVKD. The V end lost 7 bases, the J end lost 0 bases, and 7 bases lay between the germline ends. This CDR3 comprises 14 residues. The CDR3, as DNA: TGTGCCATCACCGCTAGCTCCTATAATTCACCCCTCCACTTT. Translation gives CAITASSYNSPLHF.

The chain carries TRBV6-5 and TRBJ1-1; 8 positions agree with TRBD1. There are 14 residues in the CDR3. After removal of 6 bases from V and 4 bases from J, the junction contained 7 bases not matched to a gene. Germline CDR1 and CDR2: MNHEY and SVGAGI. The CDR3 nucleotides are TGTGCCAGCAGGGGACCTACAGGGGGCACTGAAGCTTTCTTT. Protein: CASRGPTGGTEAFF.

Notes on this clone: One end of the junction is discordant with germline, which a read error may explain. The rearrangement joins TRBV7-7 to TRBJ2-1, with a tentative D call TRBD2 (6 bases). The CDR3 is 15 amino acids. Per germline, CDR1 SSHAT and CDR2 FNYEAQ (reference sequence). CDR3 bases: TGTGCTAGCAGCTTAGGAGGGAGCGGTTTCAATGAGCAGTTCTTC. Its translation: CASSLGGSGFNEQFF.

This sequence joins TRBV5-4 and TRBJ1-4; maybe TRBD1 (6 bases). Germline V gene lookup returns CDR1 SGHNT and CDR2 YYREEE (reference sequence). Deletions cut 3 bases from V and 3 bases from J, with 12 bases between. The CDR3 loop spans 15 amino acids. The CDR3 sequence is CASSSRDKANEKLFF. The CDR3, as DNA: TGTGCCAGCAGCTCCCGGGACAAGGCTAATGAAAAACTGTTTTTT.

The rearrangement joins TRBV5-1 to TRBJ1-6, with TRBD1 matching over 8 bases. The germline CDR1 and CDR2 sequences are SGHRS and YFSETQ. This CDR3 has 15 amino acids. V was clipped by 4 bases and J by 7 bases; unmatched bases: 7. Here the CDR3 reads CASSAGQGGNSPLHF. CDR3 bases: TGCGCCAGCAGCGCCGGACAGGGCGGGAATTCACCCCTCCACTTT.